This section outlines one T cell receptor beta chain sequence together with its context. No antigen is known for it. Within one base of it there is no much larger clone, and no base qualities were kept. Trimming at the junction amounts to 8 bases on V and 3 bases on J, and the germline ends lie 14 bases apart. From its cysteine to its phenylalanine, the CDR3 spans 14 amino acids. Of all the DNA, just the CDR3 is kept, 42 bases in frame from base 1. From a lookup of the germline V gene, CDR1 and CDR2 are SNHLY and FYNNEI. The data were obtained in a study of shared clonotypes between healthy human individuals (dated by TCRdb to between 2020 and 2021). With respect to the entire study: The cohort comprised a couple of women and a few men aged 18 to 49 years. Between about 0.85 and 8.9 billion PBMCs per donor were obtained by leukapheresis. To estimate repertoire size and how much clonotype sharing occurs between individuals, the study deeply sequenced the blood TCR repertoires of several healthy adults. For each donor, three plates each were used for CD4 naive and CD4 memory, two plates were used for CD8 naive, and one plate was used for CD8 memory. Different laboratories and diverse techniques were used to prepare libraries and sequence TCR repertoires, to increase sequencing depth and limit assay-specific biases.

What the authors observed across the whole study: Pairwise subsampling indicated that sequencing depth was expected to affect the degree of clonotype sharing among donors. Compared with non-shared clonotypes, the clonotypes found in all four sorted-subset donors had higher generation probabilities. Estimated clonotype richness was generally larger for naive than for memory subsets. Because the study included only a small number of donors, the genetic and exposure-history diversity represented was limited. Rarefaction of sorted-subset datasets indicated incomplete sequencing despite the large sequencing depth. Sampling was limited to blood, and TCR repertoires in tissue likely differ from TCR repertoires in blood. Sharing across four donors was observed for approximately 5% of naive CD4, over 3% of naive CD8, 2% to 2.5% of memory CD4, and around 0.44% of memory CD8 clonotypes.

Using the deep immunoSEQ assay, TCR CDR3 regions were amplified from genomic DNA by multiplex PCR. For each cell subset, the extracted genomic DNA was distributed evenly across all wells of several immunoSEQ 96-well plates, and each plate served as one replicate. Each replicate PCR for sorted subsets received about 210 ng genomic DNA, equal to about 29,000 T cell genomes. Purified libraries were measured with a Qubit 3.0 fluorometer, size-checked on a Bioanalyzer 2100, and measured again with the KAPA Library Quantification kit. A separate single-read 150-cycle Illumina NextSeq 550 flow cell was used to sequence each immunoSEQ 96-well plate. Turning to the authors' computational methods: Because the immunoSEQ output held only junctional sequences and lacked quality scores, the filtering could not match the filtering applied to full-length reads. Sequences were annotated with PyIR, a Python wrapper for IgBLAST v1.9, and V/J genes and CDR3 were assigned using IMGT germline references. Any read was removed if the V/J assignment was weak (E-value above 1e-6), the CDR3 was missing, or the read contained stop codons, out-of-frame junctions, or ambiguous translated residues. V3J clonotypes were defined by identical inferred V gene, J gene, and CDR3 amino acid sequence. Percentage overlap between repertoires was computed as shared unique clonotypes divided by the size of the smaller repertoire. Repertoire richness was assessed with RTK rarefaction, the Chao1 estimator, and Recon v2.1 estimates of unobserved clonotypes. Generation probabilities for all TCRbeta clonotypes obtained by the gDNA method from four donors were computed using OLGA. What TCRdb holds here is the immuneACCESS table cut down to in-frame rearrangements. Part of the clones is not present; checked against another copy, under half of the missing clones reflect an unresolved V gene, and the others are unexplained. V and J calls and clone size follow that table, whereas D and trimming were derived from the DNA. The sample profile shows about 2 million clones; 90% to 95% of them were found once. 0.13% of the sample rests with the top ten.

Healthy HIV-negative adults with no recently reported acute infections or vaccinations were included as donors. Every donor was a Caucasian adult residing in Nashville, Tennessee, USA. CD4+ T cells were enriched by magnetic negative selection, after which naive cells were positively selected on CD45RA and the negative fraction was taken as the memory subset. Blood was obtained by leukapheresis, after which PBMCs were separated by Ficoll-Histopaque density gradient centrifugation and cryopreserved in liquid nitrogen vapor phase. Purity and quantity of every magnetically sorted T cell population were checked by analytical flow cytometry. Genomic DNA was isolated from every sorted fraction and measured by UV absorbance on a Nanodrop 2000c.

This chain joins TRBV2 to TRBJ1-5; the D gene is possibly TRBD1, with 6 bases matching. The sequenced material came from naive CD4+ T cells sorted from blood. The cell subset or site label, as the study defines it: CD45RA+ positively selected. The sequence derives from a man between 18 and 29 years old in good health. The CDR3 loop reads CASGPTGNNQPQHF. The nucleotide sequence reads TGTGCCAGCGGTCCGACAGGAAACAATCAGCCCCAGCATTTT.